This is a list of T cell receptor beta chains from one sample in a study of cytomegalovirus exposure and HLA in healthy donors. Repertoires were generated with immunoSEQ multiplex PCR, while TCRdb's copy carries only in-frame clones and drops some. Seen here are tens of thousands of clones, 80% to 90% observed once, and the top ten hold 3% to 4.5%. The specimen sequenced was PBMCs. These receptors all stem from a woman aged 18-30 years in good health and CMV-seropositive. Each CDR3 is given without its conserved first and last residue. Each record gives: J gene, D gene, V gene, CDR3 protein. The D gene is left open where the match is weak.

J gene: TRBJ2-2; D gene: .; V gene: TRBV7-9; CDR3 protein: ASSSERRVTGELF
J gene: TRBJ2-5; D gene: TRBD2; V gene: TRBV6-5; CDR3 protein: ASSYSRVAGRTQY
J gene: TRBJ1-5; D gene: .; V gene: TRBV9; CDR3 protein: ASSAASNQPQH
J gene: TRBJ2-7; D gene: .; V gene: TRBV4-1; CDR3 protein: ASSLYHGGSGSYEQY
J gene: TRBJ1-2; D gene: .; V gene: TRBV7-9; CDR3 protein: ASSYSPRGGDGYT
J gene: TRBJ2-7; D gene: .; V gene: TRBV27; CDR3 protein: ASSRQGSEQY
J gene: TRBJ2-2; D gene: TRBD1; V gene: TRBV9; CDR3 protein: ASSAPGTGHTGELF
J gene: TRBJ2-7; D gene: .; V gene: TRBV7-9; CDR3 protein: ASSQRVVGKISYEQY
J gene: TRBJ1-2; D gene: .; V gene: TRBV9; CDR3 protein: ASSANRGVVANYGYT
J gene: TRBJ1-2; D gene: .; V gene: TRBV20-1; CDR3 protein: SARKEGYT
J gene: TRBJ2-1; D gene: .; V gene: TRBV9; CDR3 protein: ASSVDPGGANEQF
J gene: TRBJ2-1; D gene: TRBD2; V gene: TRBV28; CDR3 protein: ATTEYGTRNYNEQF
J gene: TRBJ1-2; D gene: .; V gene: TRBV2; CDR3 protein: ASSTQEGLGYT